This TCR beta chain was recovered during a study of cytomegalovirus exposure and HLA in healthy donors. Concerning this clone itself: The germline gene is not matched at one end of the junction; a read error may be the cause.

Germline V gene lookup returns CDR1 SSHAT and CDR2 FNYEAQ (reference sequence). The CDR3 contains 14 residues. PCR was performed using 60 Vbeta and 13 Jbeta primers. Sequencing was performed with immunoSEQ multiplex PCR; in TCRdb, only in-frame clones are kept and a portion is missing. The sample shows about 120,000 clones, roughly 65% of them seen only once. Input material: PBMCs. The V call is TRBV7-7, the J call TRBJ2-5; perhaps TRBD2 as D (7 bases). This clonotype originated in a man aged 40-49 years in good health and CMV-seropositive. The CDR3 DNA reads TGTGCTAGCAGCCCAAGGGGGGGAGGTGAGACCCAGTACTTC. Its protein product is CASSPRGGGETQYF.